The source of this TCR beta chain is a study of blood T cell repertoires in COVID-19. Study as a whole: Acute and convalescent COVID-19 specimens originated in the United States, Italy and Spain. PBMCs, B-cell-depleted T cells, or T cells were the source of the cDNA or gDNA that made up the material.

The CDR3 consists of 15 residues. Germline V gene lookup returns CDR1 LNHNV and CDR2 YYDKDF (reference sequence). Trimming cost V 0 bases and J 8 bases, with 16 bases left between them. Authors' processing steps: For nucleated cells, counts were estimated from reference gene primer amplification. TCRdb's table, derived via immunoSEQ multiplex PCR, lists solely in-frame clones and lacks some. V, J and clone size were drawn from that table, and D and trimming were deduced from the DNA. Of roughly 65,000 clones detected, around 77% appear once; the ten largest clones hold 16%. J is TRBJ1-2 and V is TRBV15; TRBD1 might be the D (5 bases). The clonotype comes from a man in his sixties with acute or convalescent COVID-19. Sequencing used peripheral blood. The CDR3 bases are TGTGCCACCAGCAGAGATTGGGCAGGTGGGGCGGGCTACACCTTC. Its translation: CATSRDWAGGAGYTF.